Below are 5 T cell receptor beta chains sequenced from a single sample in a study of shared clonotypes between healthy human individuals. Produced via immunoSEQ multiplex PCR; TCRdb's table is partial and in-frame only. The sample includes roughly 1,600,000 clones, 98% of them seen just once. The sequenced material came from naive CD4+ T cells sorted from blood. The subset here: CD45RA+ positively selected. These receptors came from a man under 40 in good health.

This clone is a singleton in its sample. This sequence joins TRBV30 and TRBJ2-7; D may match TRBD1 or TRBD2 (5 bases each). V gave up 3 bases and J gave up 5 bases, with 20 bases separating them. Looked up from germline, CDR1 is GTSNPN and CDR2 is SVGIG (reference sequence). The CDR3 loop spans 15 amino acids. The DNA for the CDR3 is TGTGCCTGGAGACTCCGGGACCAACGGTGGAACGAGCAGTACTTC. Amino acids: CAWRLRDQRWNEQYF.

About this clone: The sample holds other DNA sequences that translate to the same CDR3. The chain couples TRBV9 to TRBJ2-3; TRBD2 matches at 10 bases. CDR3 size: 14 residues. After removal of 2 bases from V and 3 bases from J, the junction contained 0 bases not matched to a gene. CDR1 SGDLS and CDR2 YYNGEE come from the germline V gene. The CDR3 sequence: CASSVGLATDTQYF. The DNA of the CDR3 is TGTGCCAGCAGCGTGGGACTAGCGACAGATACGCAGTATTTT.

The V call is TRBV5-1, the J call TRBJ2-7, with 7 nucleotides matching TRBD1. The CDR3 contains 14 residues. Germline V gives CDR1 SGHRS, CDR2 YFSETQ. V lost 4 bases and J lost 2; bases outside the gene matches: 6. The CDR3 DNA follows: TGCGCCAGCAGCCCGGGACAGTACACCTACGAGCAGTACTTC. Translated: CASSPGQYTYEQYF.

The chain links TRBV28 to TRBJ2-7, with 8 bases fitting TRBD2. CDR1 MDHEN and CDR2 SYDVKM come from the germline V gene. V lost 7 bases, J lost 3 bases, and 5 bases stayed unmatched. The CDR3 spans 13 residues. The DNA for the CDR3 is TGTGCCAGCAAGAGCGGGAGCTTCTACGAGCAGTACTTC. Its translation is CASKSGSFYEQYF.

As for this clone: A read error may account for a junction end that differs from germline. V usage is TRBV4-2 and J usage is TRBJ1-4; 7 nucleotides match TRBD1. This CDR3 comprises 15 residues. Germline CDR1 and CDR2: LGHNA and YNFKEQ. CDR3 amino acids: CASRQGLGQQEKLFF. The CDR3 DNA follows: TGTGCCAGCAGACAAGGATTGGGACAGCAAGAAAAACTGTTTTTT.